Shown below are 20 T cell receptor beta chains from a single sample sequenced in a study of T cells in Graves' hyperthyroidism and ophthalmopathy. RNA transcripts yielded amplified TCR beta CDR3 regions. HTBI primers were employed in a first-round RT-PCR of the TCR CDR3. TCRdb reanalysed the multiplex PCR reads using MiXCR and keeps one entry per CDR3 protein. Of a few hundred thousand distinct CDR3 sequences in the sample, roughly a sixth are singletons; the top ten hold more than 50%. The sample comprised blood. The receptors stem from a woman between 50 and 59 years old with Graves' hyperthyroidism.

The chain has TRBV6-1 and TRBJ1-1; no firm D call. Trimming shortened V by 4 bases and J by 1 base, and 13 bases separated the two germline ends. Germline V CDR1 and CDR2: MNHNS, SASEGT. The CDR3 has 15 residues. For the CDR3, the DNA is TGTGCCAGCAGTGCCACTCATACGGGGAACACTGAAGCTTTCTTT. Encoded protein: CASSATHTGNTEAFF.

The chain links TRBV9 to TRBJ2-6; a weak D match, TRBD1 (6 bases). Deletions cut 0 bases from V and 2 bases from J, with 6 bases between. This CDR3 is 15 amino acids long. Germline V gene sequence: CDR1 SGDLS, CDR2 YYNGEE. The CDR3 sequence: CASSVAGAGANVLTF. CDR3 bases: TGTGCCAGCAGCGTAGCAGGGGCTGGGGCCAACGTCCTGACTTTC. Full variable domain (rest looked up from reference TRBV9 and TRBJ2-6): DSGVTQTPKHLITATGQRVTLRCSPRSGDLSVYWYQQSLDQGLQFLIQYYNGEERAKGNILERFSAQQFPDLHSELNLSSLELGDSALYFCASSVAGAGANVLTFGAGSRLTVL.

In nucleotides, the CDR3 is TGTGCCAGCAGTTACGGGGTCGGCGGGAAGAACACCGGGGAGCTGTTTTTT. The encoded protein is CASSYGVGGKNTGELFF. The V gene is TRBV6-2 or TRBV6-3, the J gene TRBJ2-2; perhaps TRBD2 as D (6 bases). In germline, CDR1 is MNHEY, CDR2 SVGEGT. The length of the CDR3 is 17 residues. V was cut by 2 bases and J by 1 base, with 14 bases left in between.

The rearrangement uses TRBV11-3 and TRBJ2-2; 10 nucleotides match TRBD2. Germline values: CDR1 SGHNT, CDR2 YENEEA. This CDR3 is built from 18 residues. The ends lost 3 bases at V and 0 bases at J; junction bases unmatched: 7. The DNA for the CDR3 is TGTGCCAGCAGCTTCCAGGTCCTAGCGGGGGCGAACACCGGGGAGCTGTTTTTT. This sequence encodes CASSFQVLAGANTGELFF. Together with reference TRBV11-3 and TRBJ2-2, the CDR3 gives the full variable domain: EAGVVQSPRYKIIEKKQPVAFWCNPISGHNTLYWYLQNLGQGPELLIRYENEEAVDDSQLPKDRFSAERLKGVDSTLKIQPAELGDSAVYLCASSFQVLAGANTGELFFGEGSRLTVL.

The chain joins TRBV4-1 to TRBJ2-7; no clear D gene. Germline V gene data show CDR1 as MGHRA and CDR2 as YSYEKL. Trimming removed 1 base from V and 1 base from J, with 8 bases in between. This CDR3 is 14 amino acids long. In nucleotides, the CDR3 is TGCGCCAGCAGCCAAGTATCCGTTTCCTACGAGCAGTACTTC. As protein: CASSQVSVSYEQYF.

This clonotype was observed at least ten times. The V and J genes are TRBV11-3 and TRBJ2-1, with a possible D match to TRBD1 (6 bases). V was clipped by 1 base and J by 8 bases, with 15 bases between them. The CDR3 contains 15 residues. CDR1 and CDR2 (germline): SGHNT, YENEEA. The chain's CDR3 is CASSLGGDTADEQFF. CDR3 sequence (DNA): TGTGCCAGCAGCTTAGGAGGGGACACGGCGGATGAGCAGTTCTTC.

This clonotype was seen ten or more times. V usage is TRBV5-1 and J usage is TRBJ2-2; 11 bases line up with TRBD2. This CDR3 is 17 amino acids long. J was trimmed by 7 bases and V by 4 bases; bases with no gene match: 12. Germline CDR1 and CDR2: SGHRS and YFSETQ. CDR3 in DNA: TGCGCCAGCAGCCCCCATTCTAGCGGGAGGATGGACGGGGAGCTGTTTTTT. Amino acid sequence: CASSPHSSGRMDGELFF.

The V gene is TRBV2, the J gene TRBJ2-7, with D tentatively TRBD1 (6 bases). The V gene lost 10 bases and the J gene lost 0 bases, with 10 bases spanning the gap. The CDR3 runs 12 residues. The germline gives CDR1 SNHLY, CDR2 FYNNEI. The CDR3 DNA is TGTGCCAACGGACAGATCTCCTACGAGCAGTACTTC. Amino acid sequence: CANGQISYEQYF.

This CDR3 is CSAQDSSGGALGELFF. The CDR3 coding sequence is TGCAGTGCTCAAGATAGTTCAGGGGGCGCGTTAGGGGAGCTGTTTTTT. This chain connects TRBV20-1 to TRBJ2-2; 8 bases are shared with TRBD1. CDR1 is DFQATT and CDR2 is SNEGSKA in the germline V gene (reference sequence). The CDR3 runs 16 residues. V shed 5 bases and J 8 bases; nucleotides not matched to a gene: 16.

There are a few counts of this clonotype. The chain carries TRBV11-3 and TRBJ1-2; TRBD1 might be the D (5 bases). Germline CDR1 is SGHNT and CDR2 is YENEEA. V dropped 5 bases and J dropped 2 bases, with 15 bases sitting between them. The CDR3 covers 15 residues. The DNA for the CDR3 is TGTGCCAGCAGCGTAACGACAGAGCCGAACTATGGCTACACCTTC. Translation: CASSVTTEPNYGYTF. Full variable domain (rest looked up from reference TRBV11-3 and TRBJ1-2): EAGVVQSPRYKIIEKKQPVAFWCNPISGHNTLYWYLQNLGQGPELLIRYENEEAVDDSQLPKDRFSAERLKGVDSTLKIQPAELGDSAVYLCASSVTTEPNYGYTFGSGTRLTVV.

This clonotype came up many times. The rearrangement uses TRBV12-3 or TRBV12-4 and TRBJ1-1; tentative D call: TRBD1 (5 bases). This CDR3 region has 13 residues. V was pared by 7 bases and J by 7 bases, with 16 bases between. CDR3: CASNLSGGDEAFF. The CDR3 DNA reads as TGTGCCAGCAATCTATCCGGGGGTGATGAAGCTTTCTTT.

The rearrangement links TRBV3-1 to TRBJ1-6; TRBD1 is a possible D gene (6 bases). The V gene lost 4 bases and the J gene lost 16 bases, with 17 bases spanning the gap. In germline, CDR1 is LGHDT, CDR2 YNNKEL (reference sequence). The CDR3 length is 13 residues. The CDR3 DNA follows: TGTGCCAGCAGCCTAGATGTTGGGGGGCCGCTCCACTTT. This codes for CASSLDVGGPLHF.

The sample holds many counts of this clonotype. V gene TRBV5-1 combines with J gene TRBJ2-3; 7 nucleotides line up with TRBD2. Germline loops: CDR1 SGHRS, CDR2 YFSETQ. The CDR3 has 15 amino acids. V was pared by 1 base and J by 2 bases, with 4 bases of the junction left unmatched. The CDR3 sequence is CASSLRAGYTDTQYF. Here the CDR3 DNA reads TGCGCCAGCAGCTTGCGAGCGGGGTACACAGATACGCAGTATTTT. Combining the CDR3 with reference TRBV5-1 and TRBJ2-3 gives the whole variable domain KAGVTQTPRYLIKTRGQQVTLSCSPISGHRSVSWYQQTPGQGLQFLFEYFSETQRNKGNFPGRFSGRQFSNSRSEMNVSTLELGDSALYLCASSLRAGYTDTQYFGPGTRLTVL.

The chain is built from TRBV24-1 and TRBJ2-5; D might be TRBD2 (5 bases). The CDR3 has 15 residues. The V end lost 4 bases, the J end lost 7 bases, and 18 bases lay between the germline ends. Germline V gene sequence: CDR1 KGHDR, CDR2 SFDVKD. The CDR3 sequence is CATSDAGRSSGTQYF. Written as DNA, the CDR3 is TGTGCCACCAGTGACGCGGGTCGTTCCTCAGGGACCCAGTACTTC.

This clonotype was observed a few times. The rearrangement joins TRBV2 to TRBJ2-6, with D perhaps matching TRBD1 (5 bases). Looked up from germline, CDR1 is SNHLY and CDR2 is FYNNEI. The V end lost 3 bases, the J end lost 5 bases, and 11 bases lay between the germline ends. CDR3 size: 15 residues. This CDR3 is CASSDDSFRANVLTF. The DNA of the CDR3 is TGTGCCAGCAGTGATGACAGTTTTCGGGCCAACGTCCTGACTTTC. Supplemented by reference TRBV2 and TRBJ2-6, the full variable domain reads EPEVTQTPSHQVTQMGQEVILRCVPISNHLYFYWYRQILGQKVEFLVSFYNNEISEKSEIFDDQFSVERPDGSNFTLKIRSTKLEDSAMYFCASSDDSFRANVLTFGAGSRLTVL.

V gene TRBV6-1 combines with J gene TRBJ2-6, with a weak D call TRBD2 (5 bases). Trimming left V 6 bases short and J 2 bases short, with 5 bases between. The CDR3 runs to 13 residues. From germline, CDR1 is MNHNS and CDR2 SASEGT. The CDR3 coding sequence is TGTGCCAGCAGGGAGGCTGGGGCCAACGTCCTGACTTTC. It is translated as CASREAGANVLTF.

This clonotype was seen ten or more times. The chain has TRBV2 and TRBJ2-7, with D possibly TRBD2 on 6 matching bases. This CDR3 comprises 15 residues. Germline loops: CDR1 SNHLY, CDR2 FYNNEI. V lost 2 bases and J 0 bases, leaving 11 bases between the germline ends. CDR3 region: CASSEQMGLSYEQYF. The CDR3 bases are TGTGCCAGCAGTGAACAGATGGGACTCTCCTACGAGCAGTACTTC.

The J gene is TRBJ1-6, the V gene TRBV30; D gene ambiguous. Trimming shortened V by 2 bases and J by 8 bases, and 10 bases separated the two germline ends. From germline, CDR1 is GTSNPN and CDR2 SVGIG (reference sequence). CDR3 length equals 13 residues. The CDR3 DNA is TGTGCCTGGAGTCCACGAGGCGATTCACCCCTCCACTTT. As protein: CAWSPRGDSPLHF.

There are many counts of this clonotype. The CDR3 region is CASSEGGHSYEQYF. Here the CDR3 DNA reads TGTGCCAGCAGTGAGGGCGGCCACTCCTACGAGCAGTACTTC. The chain has TRBV6-1 and TRBJ2-7; D not resolved. This CDR3 has 14 amino acids. Germline lookup yields CDR1 MNHNS and CDR2 SASEGT. V gave up 3 bases and J gave up 0 bases, with 9 bases separating them.

The sample holds many counts of this clonotype. This rearrangement joins TRBV12-3 or TRBV12-4 to TRBJ1-2; possibly TRBD1 for D (5 bases). The germline V and J ends were trimmed by 7 bases and 13 bases, with 16 bases remaining between them. This CDR3 is built from 11 residues. CDR3 in amino acids: CASIAGPSGTF. CDR3 DNA sequence: TGTGCCAGCATCGCGGGACCCTCCGGCACCTTC.